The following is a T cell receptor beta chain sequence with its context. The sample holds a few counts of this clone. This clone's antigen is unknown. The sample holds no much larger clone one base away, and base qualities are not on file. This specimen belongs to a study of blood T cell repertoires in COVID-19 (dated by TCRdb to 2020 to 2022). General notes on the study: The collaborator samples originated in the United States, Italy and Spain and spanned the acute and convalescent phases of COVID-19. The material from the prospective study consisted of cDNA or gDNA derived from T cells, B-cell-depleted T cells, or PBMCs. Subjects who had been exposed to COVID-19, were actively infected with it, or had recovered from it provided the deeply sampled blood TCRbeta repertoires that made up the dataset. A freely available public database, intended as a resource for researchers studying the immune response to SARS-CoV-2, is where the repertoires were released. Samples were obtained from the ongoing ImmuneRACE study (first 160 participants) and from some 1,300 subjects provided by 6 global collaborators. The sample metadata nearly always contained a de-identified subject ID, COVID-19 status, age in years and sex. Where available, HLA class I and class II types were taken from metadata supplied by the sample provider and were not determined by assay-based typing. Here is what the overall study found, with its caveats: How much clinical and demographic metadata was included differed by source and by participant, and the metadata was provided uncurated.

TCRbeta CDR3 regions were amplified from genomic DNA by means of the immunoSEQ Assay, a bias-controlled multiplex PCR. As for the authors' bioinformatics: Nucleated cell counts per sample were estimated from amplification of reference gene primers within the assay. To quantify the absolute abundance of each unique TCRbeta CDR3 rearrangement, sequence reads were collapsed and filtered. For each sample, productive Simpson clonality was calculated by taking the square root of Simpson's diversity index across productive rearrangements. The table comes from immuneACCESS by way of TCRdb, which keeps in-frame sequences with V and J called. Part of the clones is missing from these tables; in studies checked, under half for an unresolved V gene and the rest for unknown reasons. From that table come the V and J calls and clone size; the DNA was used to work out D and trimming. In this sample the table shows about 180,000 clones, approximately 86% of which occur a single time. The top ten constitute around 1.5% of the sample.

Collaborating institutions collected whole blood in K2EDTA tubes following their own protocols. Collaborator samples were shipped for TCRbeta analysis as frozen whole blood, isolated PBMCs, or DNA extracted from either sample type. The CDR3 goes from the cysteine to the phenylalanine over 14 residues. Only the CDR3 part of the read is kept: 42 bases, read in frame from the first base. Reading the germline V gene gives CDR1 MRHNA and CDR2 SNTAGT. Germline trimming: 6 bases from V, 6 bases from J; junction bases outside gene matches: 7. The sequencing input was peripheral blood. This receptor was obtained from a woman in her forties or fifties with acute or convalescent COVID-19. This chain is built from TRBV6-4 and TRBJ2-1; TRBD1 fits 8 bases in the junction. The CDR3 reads CASRPTGDSNEQFF. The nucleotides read TGTGCCAGCAGACCGACAGGGGATAGCAATGAGCAGTTCTTC.